This T cell receptor beta chain was captured by sequencing in a study of cytomegalovirus exposure and HLA in healthy donors. Whole-study findings and limits: Segments of the TCR beta V type were, in most cases, productive about 87% or about 30% of the time in an earlier analysis.

The length of the CDR3 is 14 residues. Germline V gene lookup returns CDR1 SQVTM and CDR2 ANQGSEA. Trimming removed 1 base from V and 0 bases from J, with 9 bases in between. As for this clone: The antigen remains undetermined.

PCR involved 60 Vbeta and 13 Jbeta primers. Method: immunoSEQ multiplex PCR; TCRdb's copy keeps in-frame clones and lacks some. Of hundreds of thousands of clones in the sample, around 80% are singletons; the top ten hold approximately 0.5%. This clonotype originated in a woman in her forties in good health and CMV-seronegative. J is TRBJ1-1 and V is TRBV29-1; D may be TRBD1 (5 bases). The sequencing input was PBMCs. Written as DNA, the CDR3 is TGCAGCGTTGAAGTCCGGGGGGTGAACACTGAAGCTTTCTTT. Translating it yields CSVEVRGVNTEAFF.